This TCR beta chain was identified in a study of CD4 T cells in relation to SARS-CoV-2 and coronaviruses (dated by TCRdb to 2020 to 2023). For the study in its entirety: In the ViraFEST assay, PBMCs were grown with antigen for nine to eleven days, and TCR beta CDR3s were then sequenced to identify antigen-specific clonal expansions. An HIV-1 Nef peptide pool or a culture without peptide was used as the negative reference condition. Shared crossreactive spike epitopes were mapped to their HLA restriction using patient-derived lymphoblastoid cell lines. The study assessed, at the TCR clonotype level, memory CD4+ T cell crossreactivity between SARS-CoV-2 and common cold coronavirus spike proteins. The Adaptive Biotechnologies TCR-sequencing kit was used for samples from a few pre-COVID donors and for the naive versus memory experiments, whereas the other data were Illumina-based. For other donors in the study, expansion assays were sequenced with a different, Illumina-based TCR-beta assay.

From V the trimming removes 4 bases and from J it removes 1 base, while the gene matches leave 9 bases of the junction unaccounted for. Via the germline V gene, CDR1 is SNHLY and CDR2 FYNNEI. Taken from cysteine to phenylalanine, the CDR3 has 19 residues. The CDR3 DNA has 57 bases and is translated from base 1. What the work shows at the level of the full study, not this receptor alone: Small numbers of patients and of tested TCRs were a limitation of the study. Crossreactive clones showed significantly weaker SARS-CoV-2-driven expansion than monoreactive clones, consistent with antigenic imprinting. No donor contributed both pre-pandemic and post-infection samples, which limited tracing the source of pre-existing responses. Crossreactivity analysis was centred on spike protein, so crossreactivity against other viral proteins was not assessed. In approximately 60% of donors, memory CD4+ clonotypes turned up that crossrecognized SARS-CoV-2 and at least one common cold coronavirus spike.

The library was generated by the immunoSEQ multiplex PCR assay. From the authors' description of their analysis: Preprocessing removed nonproductive sequences and CDR3s not starting with C, not ending with F or W, or shorter than 7 amino acids. The MANAFEST web app identified antigen-specific clonotypes based on expansion compared with the reference and other culture wells. A clone counted as positive if significantly expanded in 2 of 3 replicate wells versus the reference culture at FDR below 0.05. To be called positive, a clone also had to show significant expansion compared with every other tandem well and an odds ratio greater than 5. CDR3 homology was measured as pairwise Levenshtein distance, computed with the stringdist R package after trimming three terminal residues from each end. TCRdb's version of the immuneACCESS table is confined to in-frame rearrangements and falls short of the full clone set. An unresolved V gene accounts for under half of the shortfall where checked; the remainder is of unknown origin. D and trimming were read from the DNA, whereas the V and J calls and clone size are those reported in that table. The sample profile shows roughly 15,000 clones; over 80% of them were found once. About 33% of the sample is held by the ten biggest clonotypes.

CD4+ T cells from unexposed donors were collected before the COVID-19 pandemic (2011-2018). After about 10 days of culture, CD4+ T cells were isolated with the EasySep CD4+ T cell isolation kit. As cell numbers permitted, CD4+ T cells from unexposed donors were tested for reactivity to SARS-CoV-2 S and N and to four common cold coronavirus spike pools. Each well held more than 1.5 million PBMCs cultured in IMDM containing around 4.9% human AB serum and 10 IU/ml IL-2. Half of the culture medium was replaced with fresh IL-2-containing medium on days 3 and 7. In general, every peptide culture condition was set up in three replicate wells. The leukapheresis product used for the unexposed donors was purchased from a commercial source. Ficoll-Paque PLUS gradient centrifugation was used to isolate PBMCs from either whole blood or leukapheresis product. The PBMCs went either fresh into the expansion assay or into cryopreservation at -140 degrees C. The QIAamp Micro DNA Kit was used to extract genomic DNA from the CD4+ T cells.

This clone was observed a single time. Its antigen has not been determined. No per-base quality is available; no much larger clone lies one base away. The rearranged chain carries TRBV2 and TRBJ2-3; 15 junctional bases match TRBD2. Specimen: CD4+ T cells from PBMCs, cultured in vitro. The TCR sequence derives from a human donor in good health. The base sequence is TGTGCCAGCAGTGTGAGGACTAGCGGGGGGGCGGTTGGCACAGATACGCAGTATTTT. Translated, this is CASSVRTSGGAVGTDTQYF.